This record concerns one T cell receptor beta chain sequence. The antigen it recognizes is unknown. Base qualities are not at hand, and no much larger clone is one base apart. The data originate from a study of vaccination and CD4 T cells after COVID-19 (dated by TCRdb to the early 2020s). For the wider study: SARS-CoV-2 positivity had been established in the convalescent patients by nasal swab PCR, and mild disease was recorded in several of these patients and severe disease in one. Control cultures received a CEFX viral epitope pool as the positive control, an HIV-1 Nef peptide pool as the negative control, or no peptide. Post-vaccine blood samples were obtained a median of about 70 days after the second vaccine dose, with a range of roughly 12 to 250 days. Culture stimuli were overlapping spike peptide pools from SARS-CoV-2 and from the common cold coronaviruses HCoV-NL63, HCoV-OC43 and HCoV-229E. Participants received two doses of either the Pfizer-BioNTech BNT162b2 vaccine (n=8) or the Moderna mRNA-1273 vaccine (n=2). In the convalescent cohort there were six males and four females, among whom were two Hispanic individuals, seven Caucasians, two Asians and one multiracial person. Post-COVID blood samples from convalescent patients were collected a median of about 110 days after diagnosis, with a range of 35 to 161 days. In roughly eleven COVID-19 convalescent patients and a handful of infection-naive healthy vaccine recipients, the spike-specific CD4+ TCR repertoire before mRNA vaccination was compared with the repertoire after mRNA vaccination. Here is what the overall study found, with its caveats: Of the vaccine-specific clones found in convalescent patients, nearly all (304 of 307) were mono-reactive for SARS-CoV-2 spike instead of being cross-reactive with common cold coronaviruses. In convalescent patients, a median around 86% of post-vaccine SARS-CoV-2-reactive clones were detected only after vaccination, and vaccine-specific priming was suggested by this finding. The median count of SARS-CoV-2-reactive clonotypes went up from 20 to 25 after infection to a few dozen after vaccination, although the change was not significant. The study included relatively few convalescent patients and did not analyze early timepoints after natural infection.

Libraries came from PCR. DNA from cultured CD4+ T cells underwent TCR sequencing with the Oncomine TCR Beta short-read assay at the Johns Hopkins FTIC core. Genomic DNA was extracted from the cultured CD4+ T cells with the QIAamp micro DNA kit. Oncomine TCR Beta libraries made from cultured CD4+ T cells were pooled using unique dual indexes and sequenced on an Illumina iSeq 100. From the authors' description of their analysis: Non-productive sequences were removed, and CDR3s not starting with C, not ending with F or W, or shorter than 7 amino acids were discarded. The MANAFEST web application identified antigen-specific clonotypes by comparing peptide-stimulated wells against reference wells and other culture wells. An FDR below 0.05, an odds ratio above 5, and a productive frequency above 0.1% in at least two of three replicate wells were required for clones to be considered positive. Clonotypes that were significantly expanded in both SARS-CoV-2 spike wells and at least one common cold coronavirus spike condition were defined as cross-reactive. Similarity between CDR3 sequences was evaluated in R version 3.6.1 using Levenshtein distances (stringdist) and unrooted phylogenetic trees (ape). Through fastp at Q25 and MiXCR, TCRdb rebuilt clones from the public reads, retaining in-frame beta chains. Rows with one shared CDR3 protein collapse into an entry with the most common genes and DNA. Here the V and J calls rest on TCRdb's processing, not on the authors' analysis. The sample has tens of thousands of distinct CDR3 sequences on record, around three quarters of them singletons. Jointly, the top ten make up around 8.9% of the sample.

The CDR3, from cysteine to phenylalanine, totals 13 residues. Of the read, only the CDR3 DNA is kept; its 39 bases are in frame from base 1. Relative to germline, V is 4 bases shorter and J is 5 bases shorter, with 11 bases between their ends. Taken from the germline V gene, the CDR1 and CDR2 loops are KGHDR and SFDVKD. The label giving this sample's treatment or condition can be read as: roughly 10-day PBMC culture with coronavirus spike peptide pools or control peptides (ViraFEST assay). The study used the ViraFEST assay, which expanded antigen-specific T cells with peptide pools and then identified expanded clonotypes by TCR sequencing. The convalescent patients' positive SARS-CoV-2 PCR tests fell between March and December 2020, which was before the Alpha, Beta and Delta variants emerged in the United States. Each well held 2.2 million or so PBMCs cultured with approximately 10 ug/ml peptide pools in IMDM containing roughly 5% human AB serum and roughly 9.3 IU/ml IL-2. On days 3 and 7, half of the culture medium was replaced with fresh IL-2-containing medium. After about 11 days of culture, CD4+ T cells were isolated by negative selection using the EasySep CD4+ T cell isolation kit. Ficoll-Paque Plus gradient centrifugation was used to isolate PBMCs from whole blood, and the isolated PBMCs were then either used fresh or cryopreserved at -140C. Triplicate wells were generally used for each culture condition.

The specimen was CD4+ T cells from blood, cultured in vitro. The chain is assembled from TRBV24-1 and TRBJ2-7; the D gene is perhaps TRBD1, from 5 matching bases. The receptor was isolated from a human donor who had recovered from COVID-19. DNA sequence: TGTGCCACCAGTGACGAGTGGGGCGACGAGCAGTACTTC. Translated, this gives CATSDEWGDEQYF.